One and the same sample provided the 17 T cell receptor beta chains below, sequenced in a study of memory B cells and T cells in multiple sclerosis. Generated by immunoSEQ multiplex PCR, the TCRdb table keeps only in-frame clones and is missing some. Of about 45,000 clones listed, around 80% are singletons. These receptors have no known antigen. CFSE-dim autoproliferating and CFSE-high non-proliferating T cells from unstimulated culture were sequenced separately. Cultures began with 5x10^7 CFSE-labeled PBMCs, unstimulated for under 8 days, with replicate wells pooled. The sequencing input was PBMCs from blood kept in culture. These TCRs come from a human donor with multiple sclerosis.

The chain couples TRBV6-1 to TRBJ1-3, with D perhaps matching TRBD1 (5 bases). CDR1 and CDR2 from the germline V gene are MNHNS and SASEGT. The germline V and J ends were trimmed by 5 bases and 3 bases, with 11 bases remaining between them. The CDR3 is 14 amino acids. CDR3 coding DNA: TGTGCCAGCAGTCATCAGGGACTTGGAAACACCATATATTTT. This translates into CASSHQGLGNTIYF.

V usage is TRBV6-5 and J usage is TRBJ1-4; D remains ambiguous. This CDR3 contains 13 residues. Trimming shortened V by 5 bases and J by 5 bases, and 9 bases separated the two germline ends. Looked up from germline, CDR1 is MNHEY and CDR2 is SVGAGI. The CDR3 nucleotides are TGTGCCAGCAGTCGGTCGCCCAATGAAAAACTGTTTTTT. It specifies CASSRSPNEKLFF.

J is TRBJ2-7 and V is TRBV15; 10 positions agree with TRBD2. The V and J ends lost 3 bases and 0 bases, in that order; junction bases with no gene match: 5. The CDR3 sequence is 16 residues long. The germline gives CDR1 LNHNV, CDR2 YYDKDF (reference sequence). The CDR3 DNA sequence: TGTGCCACCAGCAGTTACCTAGCGGGGGACTCCTACGAGCAGTACTTC. This translates into CATSSYLAGDSYEQYF.

In its sample, this clone was seen a few times. V gene TRBV28 combines with J gene TRBJ1-3; maybe TRBD1 (6 bases). The V end lost 5 bases, the J end lost 2 bases, and 10 bases lay between the germline ends. CDR3 length equals 14 residues. CDR1 and CDR2 from the germline V gene are MDHEN and SYDVKM. CDR3 in DNA: TGTGCCAGCAGTACAGGGAAGACTGGAAACACCATATATTTT. Protein: CASSTGKTGNTIYF.

The chain uses TRBV4-1 and TRBJ1-1; D is perhaps TRBD1 (6 bases). The germline V and J ends were trimmed by 1 base and 4 bases, with 16 bases remaining between them. The CDR3 length is 16 residues. Germline V gene data show CDR1 as MGHRA and CDR2 as YSYEKL. The CDR3 is CASSQAWGRLVTEAFF. The CDR3 nucleotides are TGCGCCAGCAGCCAAGCATGGGGGCGTCTTGTCACTGAAGCTTTCTTT.

Note on this clone: Other nucleotide sequences from this sample produce the same CDR3. V and J are TRBV27 and TRBJ2-6; D ambiguous. The CDR3 spans 16 residues. Trimming removed 2 bases at V and 0 bases at J, with 8 bases between. The germline CDR1 and CDR2 sequences are MNHEY and SMNVEV (reference sequence). CDR3 loop: CASSLNGYSGANVLTF. DNA for the CDR3: TGTGCCAGCAGTTTAAACGGCTACTCTGGGGCCAACGTCCTGACTTTC. Looking up the rest from reference TRBV27 and TRBJ2-6 gives the full variable domain: EAQVTQNPRYLITVTGKKLTVTCSQNMNHEYMSWYRQDPGLGLRQIYYSMNVEVTDKGDVPEGYKVSRKEKRNFPLILESPSPNQTSLYFCASSLNGYSGANVLTFGAGSRLTVL.

This clone was found a few times. This chain links TRBV14 with TRBJ2-7; possibly TRBD1 or TRBD2 for D (5 bases each). The CDR3 is made up of 12 amino acids. V gave up 1 base and J gave up 9 bases, with 10 bases separating them. Germline values: CDR1 SGHDN, CDR2 FVKESK. The CDR3, as DNA: TGTGCCAGCAGCCAAGTCCAGGGAGTGCAGTACTTC. Amino acid sequence: CASSQVQGVQYF.

The sample holds a few counts of this clone. The chain uses TRBV9 and TRBJ1-6; 9 bases are a match to TRBD1. The CDR3 spans 14 residues. The ends lost 3 bases at V and 12 bases at J; junction bases unmatched: 7. CDR1 is SGDLS and CDR2 is YYNGEE in the germline V gene. CDR3 DNA sequence: TGTGCCAGCAGCGCTGGGGGACAGGGCATACCCCTCCACTTT. Translating gives CASSAGGQGIPLHF. Drawing the rest from reference TRBV9 and TRBJ1-6, the complete variable domain is DSGVTQTPKHLITATGQRVTLRCSPRSGDLSVYWYQQSLDQGLQFLIQYYNGEERAKGNILERFSAQQFPDLHSELNLSSLELGDSALYFCASSAGGQGIPLHFGNGTRLTVT.

V usage is TRBV2 and J usage is TRBJ1-2, with 10 nucleotides matching TRBD1. V trimming: 4 bases; J trimming: 6 bases; junction bases outside the gene matches: 5. The CDR3 contains 14 residues. CDR1 SNHLY and CDR2 FYNNEI come from the germline V gene. The CDR3 DNA sequence: TGTGCCAGCAGTGGACAGGGGGCGCATGATGGCTACACCTTC. Translation: CASSGQGAHDGYTF. The full variable domain, its missing parts supplied by reference TRBV2 and TRBJ1-2, is EPEVTQTPSHQVTQMGQEVILRCVPISNHLYFYWYRQILGQKVEFLVSFYNNEISEKSEIFDDQFSVERPDGSNFTLKIRSTKLEDSAMYFCASSGQGAHDGYTFGSGTRLTVV.

This rearrangement joins TRBV18 to TRBJ2-4; 8 nucleotides match TRBD1. CDR1 is KGHSH and CDR2 is LQKENI in the germline V gene. The CDR3 loop spans 17 amino acids. The ends lost 2 bases at V and 0 bases at J; junction bases unmatched: 6. CDR3: CASSPRQGAVAKNIQYF. CDR3 bases: TGTGCCAGCTCACCAAGGCAGGGGGCCGTAGCCAAAAACATTCAGTACTTC.

This sequence joins TRBV28 and TRBJ1-5; possible D gene TRBD1, 5 bases. This CDR3 has 16 residues. The ends were cut back, 5 bases at V and 4 bases at J, with 18 bases in the middle. Germline lookup yields CDR1 MDHEN and CDR2 SYDVKM. CDR3 in DNA: TGTGCCAGCAGTCCGTATCCAGGGTCGGGAAATCAGCCCCAGCATTTT. Protein sequence: CASSPYPGSGNQPQHF. Complete variable domain (other parts from reference TRBV28 and TRBJ1-5): DVKVTQSSRYLVKRTGEKVFLECVQDMDHENMFWYRQDPGLGLRLIYFSYDVKMKEKGDIPEGYSVSREKKERFSLILESASTNQTSMYLCASSPYPGSGNQPQHFGDGTRLSIL.

V is TRBV9 and J is TRBJ2-3; no reliable D call. From germline, CDR1 is SGDLS and CDR2 YYNGEE. V was pared by 0 bases and J by 0 bases, with 8 bases between. There are 15 residues in the CDR3. CDR3 sequence: CASSVEGPSTDTQYF. The CDR3 region has the DNA TGTGCCAGCAGCGTAGAAGGGCCGAGCACAGATACGCAGTATTTT.

This clone was seen only a few times. The chain employs TRBV28 and TRBJ1-2; D perhaps matches TRBD1 (6 bases). The CDR3 length is 14 residues. The V end lost 4 bases, the J end lost 2 bases, and 11 bases lay between the germline ends. The germline gives CDR1 MDHEN, CDR2 SYDVKM. The CDR3 coding sequence is TGTGCCAGCAGTTCGTTCCAGGGGAACTATGGCTACACCTTC. Translation: CASSSFQGNYGYTF.

The V gene is TRBV6-6, the J gene TRBJ1-6; 12 bases are shared with TRBD1. The J segment lost 10 bases and the V segment lost 4 bases, leaving 8 bases of the junction unmatched. Germline lookup yields CDR1 MNHNY and CDR2 SVGAGI (reference sequence). This CDR3 has 16 residues. Here the CDR3 reads CASSSGTGGIASPLHF. The DNA of the CDR3 is TGTGCCAGCAGTTCCGGGACAGGGGGCATAGCGTCACCCCTCCACTTT.

V and J are TRBV28 and TRBJ2-4, with 7 bases aligning to TRBD2. J gave up 8 bases and V 1 base, and 8 bases lay outside the gene matches. CDR3 length: 15 amino acids. Germline-derived CDR1 and CDR2 are MDHEN and SYDVKM. The CDR3: CASSLLAGAGDIQYF. CDR3 nucleotide sequence: TGTGCCAGCAGTTTATTGGCGGGAGCCGGGGACATTCAGTACTTC.

The chain links TRBV4-1 to TRBJ2-7; D is perhaps TRBD1 (5 bases). The CDR3 length is 16 residues. Per the germline V gene, CDR1 is MGHRA and CDR2 is YSYEKL. Between the trimmed V and J ends, which lost 2 bases and 3 bases, there was a span of 17 bases. Written as DNA, the CDR3 is TGCGCCAGCAGCCAACCAACACGTTCCAGGGTCTACGAGCAGTACTTC. It is translated as CASSQPTRSRVYEQYF.

This clone was picked up a small number of times. The genes are TRBV11-2 and TRBJ2-5, with D perhaps TRBD2 (7 bases). Trimming removed 7 bases from V and 4 bases from J, with 16 bases in between. Germline CDR1 reads SGHAT; CDR2 reads FQNNGV. The CDR3 covers 14 residues. The CDR3 is CASTPGGPRETQYF. The CDR3, as DNA: TGTGCCAGCACCCCGGGGGGCCCACGAGAGACCCAGTACTTC. Full variable domain (remainder filled in from reference TRBV11-2 and TRBJ2-5): EAGVAQSPRYKIIEKRQSVAFWCNPISGHATLYWYQQILGQGPKLLIQFQNNGVVDDSQLPKDRFSAERLKGVDSTLKIQPAKLEDSAVYLCASTPGGPRETQYFGPGTRLLVL.